Sequencing of this TCR beta chain was carried out in a study of blood T cells in healthy people across ages. Study-wide results and caveats: Both naive CD4+ cell counts and diversity were greater in long-lived donors than in aged donors.

Donors were healthy Caucasian individuals from Russia aged roughly 6 to 100. Each sample yielded at least 6 million isolated PBMCs. V was clipped by 3 bases and J by 0 bases, with 9 bases between them. This CDR3 spans 15 amino acids. Germline loops: CDR1 MNHEY, CDR2 SVGAGI. Remarks on this clonotype: Its antigen is not known.

A second PCR of roughly 6 to 12 cycles used a sample-barcoded 5' primer and a J-beta primer mix. TCRdb analysed the 5' RACE reads with MiXCR anew, one entry per CDR3 protein. The sample shows more than 650,000 distinct CDR3 sequences, 53% of them seen only once. The V call is TRBV6-5, the J call TRBJ2-4; D is ambiguous. The source of this sequence is a man older than 75 in good health. Sequenced sample: blood. CDR3 loop: CASSYSELAKNIQYF. CDR3 DNA sequence: TGTGCCAGCAGTTATTCAGAGCTAGCCAAAAACATTCAGTACTTC.